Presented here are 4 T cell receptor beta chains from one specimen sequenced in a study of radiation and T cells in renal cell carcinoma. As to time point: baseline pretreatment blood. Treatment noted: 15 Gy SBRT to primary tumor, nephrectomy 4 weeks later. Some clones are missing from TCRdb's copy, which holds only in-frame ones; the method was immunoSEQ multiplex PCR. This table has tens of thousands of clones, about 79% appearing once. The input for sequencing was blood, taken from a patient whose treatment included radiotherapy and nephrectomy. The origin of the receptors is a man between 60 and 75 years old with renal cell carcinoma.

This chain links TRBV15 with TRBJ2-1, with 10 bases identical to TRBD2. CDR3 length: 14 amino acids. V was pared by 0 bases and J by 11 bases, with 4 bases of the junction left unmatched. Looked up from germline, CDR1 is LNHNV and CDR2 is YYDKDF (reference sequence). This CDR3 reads CATSRELAGQQQFF. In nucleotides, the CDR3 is TGTGCCACCAGCAGAGAACTAGCGGGACAGCAGCAGTTCTTC.

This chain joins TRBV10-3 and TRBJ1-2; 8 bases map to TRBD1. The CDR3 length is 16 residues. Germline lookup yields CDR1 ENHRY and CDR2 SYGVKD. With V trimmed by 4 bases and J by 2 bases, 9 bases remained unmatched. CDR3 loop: CAISVSGTGSNYGYTF. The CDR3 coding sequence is TGTGCCATCAGTGTGTCCGGGACAGGATCCAACTATGGCTACACCTTC.

CDR3 DNA sequence: TGTGCCAGCAGCCAAGGACTCTACAATGAGCAGTTCTTC. Encoded protein: CASSQGLYNEQFF. This sequence joins TRBV4-2 and TRBJ2-1; D unclear. The germline V gene encodes CDR1 LGHNA and CDR2 YNFKEQ. This CDR3 has 13 amino acids. Trimming took 1 base from V and 3 from J, leaving 4 bases between them.

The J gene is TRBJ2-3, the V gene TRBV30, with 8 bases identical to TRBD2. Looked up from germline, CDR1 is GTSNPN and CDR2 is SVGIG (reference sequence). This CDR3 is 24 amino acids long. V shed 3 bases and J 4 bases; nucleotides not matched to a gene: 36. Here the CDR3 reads CAWRAARSLTAGGLRAYLADTQYF. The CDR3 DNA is TGTGCCTGGAGAGCAGCAAGGTCTTTGACTGCGGGAGGACTTCGGGCCTACCTCGCAGATACGCAGTATTTT.